One sample yielded the 22 T cell receptor beta chains listed below, sequenced in a study of CD4+ T cells in melanoma. Generated by immunoSEQ multiplex PCR, the TCRdb table keeps only in-frame clones and is missing some. The table shows fewer than 150,000 clones, with 80% to 95% occurring only once. These receptor sequences come from a human donor with melanoma.

This clone was detected a few times. The V gene is TRBV6-1, the J gene TRBJ1-5, with 7 nucleotides matching TRBD1. The V gene end was trimmed by 4 bases and the J gene end by 1 base; junction bases not matched to a gene: 7. CDR1 is MNHNS and CDR2 is SASEGT in the germline V gene. CDR3 length: 16 residues. The CDR3 spells CASSGYDRASNQPQHF. For the CDR3, the DNA is TGTGCCAGCAGTGGGTACGACAGGGCAAGCAATCAGCCCCAGCATTTT.

The rearrangement joins TRBV9 to TRBJ2-3, with TRBD1 identical over 10 bases. Germline CDR1 SGDLS, CDR2 YYNGEE. Germline trimming cut 4 bases from V and 3 bases from J; bases unmatched to any gene: 8. This CDR3 region has 16 residues. The CDR3 loop reads CASSQGWDRGTDTQYF. In nucleotides, the CDR3 is TGTGCCAGCAGCCAAGGTTGGGACAGGGGAACAGATACGCAGTATTTT.

This sequence joins TRBV10-2 and TRBJ1-5; 7 nucleotides line up with TRBD1. CDR3 length: 13 residues. Germline-derived CDR1 and CDR2 are WSHSY and SAAADI. V trimming: 8 bases; J trimming: 5 bases; junction bases outside the gene matches: 6. The CDR3 coding sequence is TGCGCCAGCTTAGACAGGGTGGATCAGCCCCAGCATTTT. Translated: CASLDRVDQPQHF.

The chain has TRBV6-5 and TRBJ2-3; D gene uncertain. Trimming cost V 5 bases and J 6 bases, with 9 bases left between them. Germline CDR1 is MNHEY and CDR2 is SVGAGI. There are 12 residues in the CDR3. The CDR3 DNA follows: TGTGCCAGCAGTACCGGATGGGATACGCAGTATTTT. This gives the protein CASSTGWDTQYF.

V and J are TRBV7-9 and TRBJ2-3, with D perhaps TRBD1 or TRBD2 (5 bases each). This CDR3 contains 15 residues. V was cut by 8 bases and J by 2 bases, with 17 bases left in between. CDR1 is SEHNR, CDR2 FQNEAQ, per germline (reference sequence). The CDR3 nucleotides are TGTGCCAGCCTCGAGGGGAAACTTCCCACAGATACGCAGTATTTT. Its translation: CASLEGKLPTDTQYF.

The chain joins TRBV7-9 to TRBJ2-1, with TRBD2 identical over 10 bases. V shed 5 bases and J 6 bases; nucleotides not matched to a gene: 7. This CDR3 has 15 residues. Germline assignment: CDR1 SEHNR and CDR2 FQNEAQ (reference sequence). Here the CDR3 reads CASSKTGTSANEQFF. CDR3 in DNA: TGTGCCAGCAGCAAAACCGGGACTAGCGCCAATGAGCAGTTCTTC.

The chain combines TRBV5-6 with TRBJ2-7; a weak D match, TRBD2 (6 bases). Trimming cost V 3 bases and J 4 bases, with 17 bases left between them. Per the germline V gene, CDR1 is SGHDT and CDR2 is YYEEEE. The CDR3 has 15 amino acids. The CDR3 coding sequence is TGTGCCAGCAGCTCCCTAACGGAGGGTTGGTACGAGCAGTACTTC. Amino acid sequence: CASSSLTEGWYEQYF.

The CDR3 DNA follows: TGCGCCAGCAGCCAAGGGCCCGCCCTTGGGGAGCAGTACTTC. Amino acid sequence: CASSQGPALGEQYF. The V and J genes are TRBV4-1 and TRBJ2-7; D not resolved. V was pared by 1 base and J by 7 bases, with 14 bases between. CDR1 MGHRA and CDR2 YSYEKL come from the germline V gene. The CDR3 has 14 residues.

The V gene is TRBV7-2, the J gene TRBJ1-2; D gene unclear. The V gene's germline CDR1 is SGHTA and CDR2 FQGNSA. V gave up 6 bases and J gave up 3 bases, with 8 bases separating them. This CDR3 has 12 residues. Written as DNA, the CDR3 is TGTGCCAGCAGTTCCGAATACTATGGCTACACCTTC. Protein product: CASSSEYYGYTF.

This rearrangement joins TRBV2 to TRBJ2-2; D not certain. The CDR3 totals 12 residues. Germline CDR1 and CDR2: SNHLY and FYNNEI. The V gene lost 5 bases and the J gene lost 6 bases, with 7 bases spanning the gap. The CDR3 nucleotides are TGTGCCAGCAGTCGTGAGCCCGGGGAGCTGTTTTTT. The encoded protein is CASSREPGELFF.

The chain carries TRBV2 and TRBJ2-7; TRBD1 matches 9 bases. The germline V gene has CDR1 SNHLY and CDR2 FYNNEI. The CDR3 consists of 15 residues. V dropped 5 bases and J dropped 5; count of bases not matched to a gene: 10. The CDR3 DNA reads as TGTGCCAGCAGTCGAAACCGGGACAGGGCCCACGAGCAGTACTTC. It is translated as CASSRNRDRAHEQYF.

The chain employs TRBV5-1 and TRBJ2-3; TRBD2 aligns across 15 bases. The CDR3 loop spans 19 amino acids. V trimming: 3 bases; J trimming: 0 bases; junction bases outside the gene matches: 8. CDR1 is SGHRS and CDR2 is YFSETQ in the germline V gene. The CDR3 reads CASSSDGLAGGLSTDTQYF. The CDR3 DNA reads as TGCGCCAGCAGCTCAGACGGACTAGCGGGGGGGCTGAGCACAGATACGCAGTATTTT.

The V call is TRBV7-3, the J call TRBJ1-1; D is unclear. The CDR3 has 13 amino acids. Trimming cost V 5 bases and J 3 bases, with 10 bases left between them. Germline loops: CDR1 SGHTA, CDR2 FQGTGA. In DNA form, the CDR3 reads TGTGCCAGCAGCCGCACGAGGGACACTGAAGCTTTCTTT. As protein: CASSRTRDTEAFF.

This chain uses TRBV5-6 with TRBJ2-7; perhaps TRBD1 as D (5 bases). This CDR3 is 14 amino acids long. Between the trimmed V and J ends, which lost 4 bases and 0 bases, there was a span of 11 bases. Germline CDR1 SGHDT, CDR2 YYEEEE. This CDR3 is CASSVTASSYEQYF. The CDR3 coding sequence is TGTGCCAGCAGCGTGACAGCGAGCTCCTACGAGCAGTACTTC.

V usage is TRBV7-2 and J usage is TRBJ2-3; no reliable D call. Between the trimmed V and J ends, which lost 6 bases and 6 bases, there was a span of 10 bases. The CDR3 loop spans 12 amino acids. The V gene's germline CDR1 is SGHTA and CDR2 FQGNSA. The CDR3 DNA is TGTGCCAGCAGTCTGAATCGGGATACGCAGTATTTT. Protein product: CASSLNRDTQYF.

This clone was detected once. The V gene is TRBV6-5, the J gene TRBJ1-2; D gene ambiguous. The germline V gene has CDR1 MNHEY and CDR2 SVGAGI. Trimming took off 6 bases at V and 4 bases at J, with 9 bases between the two ends. The CDR3 has 12 residues. CDR3 nucleotide sequence: TGTGCCAGCAGGCACGCTACCTATGGCTACACCTTC. It yields the protein CASRHATYGYTF.

The chain uses TRBV11-1 and TRBJ1-1; D not resolved. V lost 5 bases, J lost 1 base, and 11 bases lay in between. CDR3 size: 14 residues. Germline V CDR1 and CDR2: SGHAT, FQDESV (reference sequence). The CDR3, as DNA: TGTGCCAGCAGCAATGCGAAAACGAACACTGAAGCTTTCTTT. This encodes CASSNAKTNTEAFF.

The rearrangement joins TRBV29-1 to TRBJ2-1, with TRBD1 as a possible D gene (5 bases). The CDR3 has 12 residues. The germline V gene encodes CDR1 SQVTM and CDR2 ANQGSEA. The V gene lost 4 bases and the J gene lost 6 bases, with 10 bases spanning the gap. The CDR3 sequence: CSVGRVGNEQFF. CDR3 coding DNA: TGCAGCGTTGGCAGGGTTGGCAATGAGCAGTTCTTC.

This chain connects TRBV4-1 to TRBJ1-6; 12 positions match TRBD1. CDR3 length equals 18 residues. Germline assignment: CDR1 MGHRA and CDR2 YSYEKL. V shed 3 bases and J 1 base; nucleotides not matched to a gene: 4. CDR3 coding DNA: TGCGCCAGCAGCCACGAGGGACAGGGGGCGTCCTATAATTCACCCCTCCACTTT. It encodes CASSHEGQGASYNSPLHF.

CDR3 region: CASSFTGHDRTDTQYF. In nucleotides, the CDR3 is TGCGCCAGCAGCTTCACCGGACACGACCGGACAGATACGCAGTATTTT. The chain uses TRBV5-1 and TRBJ2-3, with a weak D call TRBD1 (5 bases). Germline CDR1 is SGHRS and CDR2 is YFSETQ. CDR3 length equals 16 residues. V was trimmed by 2 bases and J by 3 bases, leaving 16 bases between them. Drawing the rest from reference TRBV5-1 and TRBJ2-3, the complete variable domain is KAGVTQTPRYLIKTRGQQVTLSCSPISGHRSVSWYQQTPGQGLQFLFEYFSETQRNKGNFPGRFSGRQFSNSRSEMNVSTLELGDSALYLCASSFTGHDRTDTQYFGPGTRLTVL.

This sequence joins TRBV2 and TRBJ2-5, with TRBD2 identical over 10 bases. Germline V gene lookup returns CDR1 SNHLY and CDR2 FYNNEI. This CDR3 spans 15 amino acids. J lost 1 base, V lost 7 bases, and 6 bases had no gene match. CDR3 coding DNA: TGTGCCAGCAAATGGTTAGCGGGGGGCCAAGAGACCCAGTACTTC. It codes for CASKWLAGGQETQYF.

V is TRBV9 and J is TRBJ1-2; D gene ambiguous. V lost 2 bases and J lost 7, with 15 bases in between. Germline V lookup: CDR1 SGDLS, CDR2 YYNGEE. The CDR3 consists of 14 residues. The CDR3 reads CASSVESRIGGYTF. The CDR3 bases are TGTGCCAGCAGCGTCGAGAGTAGGATAGGTGGCTACACCTTC.